A selection of T cell receptor beta chains follows, all from one sample in a study of neurological immune-mediated disorders. TCRdb redid the calling of the 5' RACE reads with MiXCR, one entry per CDR3 protein. Among about 120,000 distinct CDR3 sequences listed, approximately 3.2% were seen once. Sequencing was performed on PBMCs. The receptors were sampled from a woman in her thirties with multiple sclerosis. The CDR3 runs from the conserved cysteine through the conserved F or W. Size is stated as once, few, many, or a class for an expanded clone.

cdr3_length | clone_size | v_call | cdr3_aa
14 | many | TRBV20-1 | CSASSRASFQPQHF
12 | many | TRBV5-1 | CASSSYPYEQYF
15 | many | TRBV5-1 | CASSLGGDRTDTQYF
16 | many | TRBV24-1 | CATSDTGLGATGELFF
16 | many | TRBV5-1 | CASRRRQGLIQETQYF
15 | many | TRBV4-3 | CASSQDRGQNTEAFF
12 | few | TRBV18 | CASSPRTAQQFF
14 | many | TRBV5-1 | CASGPETGIYEQYF
16 | many | TRBV5-1 | CASSPAPGTSVDEQFF
14 | many | TRBV12-3/TRBV12-4 | CASSSSSGANVLTF
14 | many | TRBV12-3/TRBV12-4 | CASSSQGGDSPLHF
14 | many | TRBV6-1 | CASSGQGQSYEQYF
15 | many | TRBV25-1 | CASSVGQGGGYGYTF